The rows below give T cell receptor beta chains drawn from one sample of a study of T cell responses to AZD1222 COVID-19 vaccine. The table came from immunoSEQ multiplex PCR; TCRdb's copy has only in-frame clones and leaves some out. In the table there are 110,000 or so clones, approximately 88% of which are singletons. This material consisted of peripheral blood, taken on day 0 of MenACWY control vaccination. Every receptor here comes from an adult in good health. Both conserved end residues are part of each CDR3. A D gene is named only where the DNA matches it firmly. The size of a clone is reported for some rows only, either as once, few or many, or as a class for expanded clones.

>TRBV27|-|TRBJ1-1|-
CASSPALPNTEAFF
TGTGCCAGCAGCCCAGCCCTTCCTAACACTGAAGCTTTCTTT
>TRBV18|-|TRBJ2-7|-
CASSPRNREGSYEQYF
TGTGCCAGCTCACCCCGTAACAGGGAAGGGTCCTACGAGCAGTACTTC
>TRBV6-5|-|TRBJ1-5|-
CASSYDRSQPQHF
TGTGCCAGCAGTTACGACAGGTCTCAGCCCCAGCATTTT
>TRBV6-4|TRBD1|TRBJ1-1|once
CASSDGQGATEAFF
TGTGCCAGCAGTGACGGACAGGGGGCTACTGAAGCTTTCTTT
>TRBV27|TRBD1|TRBJ1-5|-
CASRTGENQPQHF
TGTGCCAGCAGGACAGGGGAGAATCAGCCCCAGCATTTT
>TRBV19|-|TRBJ2-5|-
CASQDRREYLGTQYF
TGTGCCAGCCAAGACAGGCGGGAGTATTTGGGGACCCAGTACTTC
>TRBV19|-|TRBJ2-7|once
CASRSPGDSPYEQYF
TGTGCCAGTAGGTCCCCGGGGGATTCCCCCTACGAGCAGTACTTC
>TRBV19|TRBD1|TRBJ2-7|few
CASSMKGATRYF
TGTGCCAGTAGTATGAAGGGGGCGACACGGTACTTC
>TRBV19|TRBD1|TRBJ1-1|-
CASSKEGQPNTEAFF
TGTGCCAGTAGCAAGGAGGGACAGCCGAACACTGAAGCTTTCTTT
>TRBV7-9|-|TRBJ1-4|-
CASSQGIGVGNEKLFF
TGTGCCAGCAGCCAGGGGATTGGGGTGGGTAATGAAAAACTGTTTTTT
>TRBV9|-|TRBJ2-3|-
CASSVQGGGVPGDTQYF
TGTGCCAGCAGCGTACAGGGGGGAGGAGTCCCTGGGGATACGCAGTATTTT
>TRBV5-6|-|TRBJ1-2|-
CASSPQGIGGYTF
TGTGCCAGCAGCCCGCAGGGAATTGGTGGCTACACCTTC
>TRBV12-1|-|TRBJ1-2|-
CASSRRTGRTTNYGYTF
TGTGCCAGCAGCCGTAGGACAGGGAGAACAACTAACTATGGCTACACCTTC
>TRBV30|-|TRBJ1-1|-
CAWSVSGRMRRAFF
TGTGCCTGGAGTGTCTCGGGGCGAATGCGTAGAGCTTTCTTT
>TRBV28|TRBD1|TRBJ2-1|-
CASSSGTVYNEQFF
TGTGCCAGCAGTTCCGGGACAGTCTACAATGAGCAGTTCTTC
>TRBV9|TRBD2|TRBJ2-3|-
CASSASGKLDTQYF
TGTGCCAGCAGCGCTAGCGGGAAATTAGATACGCAGTATTTT
>TRBV2|TRBD1|TRBJ2-7|-
CASSNQQGRVQYF
TGTGCCAGCAGTAACCAACAGGGGCGGGTGCAGTACTTC
>TRBV25-1|-|TRBJ1-2|-
CASSEYHLGYGYTF
TGTGCCAGCAGTGAATACCACCTTGGATATGGCTACACCTTC
>TRBV28|TRBD2|TRBJ2-3|-
CASSFLPSGGAGDTQYF
TGTGCCAGCAGTTTCTTGCCTAGCGGGGGGGCCGGAGATACGCAGTATTTT
>TRBV7-9|-|TRBJ1-2|-
CASSLVGGSGYTF
TGTGCCAGCAGCTTAGTCGGTGGGTCCGGCTACACCTTC
>TRBV19|TRBD1|TRBJ2-2|-
CASSRSVTGGTGELFF
TGTGCCAGCAGCCGATCCGTGACAGGGGGCACCGGGGAGCTGTTTTTT
>TRBV11-2|-|TRBJ2-7|-
CASSLVGVGEYEQYF
TGTGCCAGCAGCTTAGTGGGAGTGGGGGAATACGAGCAGTACTTC
>TRBV9|TRBD2|TRBJ2-7|-
CASSHPSGSKVSSYEQYF
TGTGCCAGCAGCCACCCTAGCGGGAGTAAAGTTTCTTCCTACGAGCAGTACTTC
>TRBV2|TRBD2|TRBJ2-5|-
CASSGSGRWETQYF
TGTGCCAGCAGTGGTAGCGGGAGATGGGAGACCCAGTACTTC
>TRBV5-8|TRBD1|TRBJ1-5|-
CASSKTGSGNQPQHF
TGTGCCAGCAGCAAGACAGGGTCGGGCAATCAGCCCCAGCATTTT
>TRBV7-2|TRBD2|TRBJ2-1|-
CASRNILAGSSEQFF
TGTGCCAGCAGGAATATTCTAGCGGGGTCGTCGGAGCAGTTCTTC
>TRBV6-5|-|TRBJ1-1|-
CASSYSTEAFF
TGTGCCAGCAGCTACAGCACTGAAGCTTTCTTT
>TRBV3-1/TRBV3-2|-|TRBJ2-3|-
CASSPYTDTQYF
TGTGCCAGCAGCCCCTACACAGATACGCAGTATTTT
>TRBV28|TRBD1|TRBJ2-7|-
CASSSGRDSGSYEQYF
TGTGCCAGCAGTTCCGGACGGGACAGCGGTAGCTACGAGCAGTACTTC
>TRBV30|-|TRBJ1-4|-
CAWRAFGGGEKLFF
TGTGCCTGGAGGGCCTTCGGGGGCGGTGAAAAACTGTTTTTT
>TRBV5-1|-|TRBJ1-2|-
CASSLATENYGYTF
TGCGCCAGCAGCTTGGCAACAGAGAACTATGGCTACACCTTC
>TRBV5-1|TRBD1|TRBJ2-7|-
CASTGTGIVEQYF
TGCGCCAGCACCGGGACAGGGATTGTCGAGCAGTACTTC
>TRBV2|-|TRBJ1-2|-
CASSEGRVWVTDYTF
TGTGCCAGCAGTGAGGGGCGAGTTTGGGTGACCGACTACACCTTC
>TRBV3-1/TRBV3-2|-|TRBJ1-2|-
CASSQDNYGYTF
TGTGCCAGCAGCCAAGATAACTATGGCTACACCTTC
>TRBV28|TRBD1|TRBJ1-5|-
CASSSPGQVNQPQHF
TGTGCCAGCAGTTCACCGGGACAGGTCAATCAGCCCCAGCATTTT
>TRBV2|TRBD1|TRBJ2-3|once
CASIPGGFTDTQYF
TGTGCCAGCATACCAGGGGGTTTTACAGATACGCAGTATTTT
>TRBV20-1|TRBD2|TRBJ2-7|-
CSASVAGAFNYEQYF
TGCAGTGCTAGTGTGGCGGGAGCCTTCAACTACGAGCAGTACTTC
>TRBV6-2/TRBV6-3|-|TRBJ2-7|-
CASSYHRQNSYEQYF
TGTGCCAGCAGTTACCACCGACAGAATTCCTACGAGCAGTACTTC
>TRBV7-9|TRBD1|TRBJ1-1|-
CASSRGQGDWTEAFF
TGTGCCAGCAGCCGAGGACAGGGTGATTGGACTGAAGCTTTCTTT
>TRBV13|-|TRBJ2-7|-
CASSSQLDYEQYF
TGTGCCAGCAGCTCCCAACTAGACTACGAGCAGTACTTC
>TRBV7-2|-|TRBJ1-5|-
CASSVSSFVGSGQPQHF
TGTGCCAGCAGCGTATCTAGTTTTGTGGGGTCGGGCCAGCCCCAGCATTTT
>TRBV30|TRBD1|TRBJ1-2|-
CALWTGGNYGYTF
TGTGCCTTATGGACAGGGGGGAACTATGGCTACACCTTC
>TRBV18|-|TRBJ2-1|-
CASSPQLGQNYNEQFF
TGTGCCAGCTCACCACAGCTGGGACAAAACTACAATGAGCAGTTCTTC
>TRBV19|TRBD1|TRBJ1-3|few
CASTGTGRGNTIYF
TGTGCCAGTACCGGGACAGGGAGGGGAAACACCATATATTTT
>TRBV10-2|-|TRBJ2-4|-
CASRTPTLAKNIQYF
TGCGCCAGCAGAACGCCAACCCTAGCCAAAAACATTCAGTACTTC
>TRBV27|TRBD1|TRBJ1-4|once
CASTHLGQGAEKLFF
TGTGCCAGCACCCATTTGGGACAGGGGGCGGAAAAACTGTTTTTT
>TRBV7-7|TRBD2|TRBJ2-1|-
CASSPLAGSHNEQFF
TGTGCTAGCAGCCCCCTAGCGGGATCCCACAATGAGCAGTTCTTC
>TRBV5-8|-|TRBJ1-5|-
CASSRSTYSNQPQHF
TGTGCCAGCAGCCGTTCTACGTATAGCAATCAGCCCCAGCATTTT
>TRBV2|TRBD1|TRBJ2-1|-
CASQNRGYNEQFF
TGTGCCAGCCAAAACAGGGGATACAATGAGCAGTTCTTC
>TRBV15|TRBD1|TRBJ1-2|-
CATVDTGTGVLGYTF
TGTGCCACCGTCGACACCGGGACAGGGGTGCTTGGCTACACCTTC
>TRBV18|-|TRBJ1-1|-
CASSPPNGGSEAFF
TGTGCCAGCTCACCACCGAACGGTGGTTCTGAAGCTTTCTTT
>TRBV20-1|-|TRBJ1-2|-
CSASIEADANYGYTF
TGCAGTGCTAGTATAGAGGCGGATGCTAACTATGGCTACACCTTC
>TRBV28|-|TRBJ1-2|-
CASSLFRGGNYGYTF
TGTGCCAGCAGTTTGTTCAGGGGAGGAAACTATGGCTACACCTTC
>TRBV3-1/TRBV3-2|TRBD1|TRBJ2-4|-
CPSSKKAATGRPEDIQYF
TGTCCCAGCAGCAAAAAAGCAGCGACAGGGCGGCCGGAAGACATTCAGTACTTC
>TRBV6-2/TRBV6-3|-|TRBJ2-1|-
CASSSGQPLYNEQFF
TGTGCCAGCAGTTCCGGACAGCCACTCTACAATGAGCAGTTCTTC
>TRBV7-3|TRBD1|TRBJ2-7|-
CASSRTGGYEQYF
TGTGCCAGCAGCCGGACAGGGGGGTACGAGCAGTACTTC
>TRBV23-1|-|TRBJ2-7|-
CASSHGRASYEQYF
TGCGCCAGCAGTCACGGGAGAGCCTCCTACGAGCAGTACTTC